This TCR beta chain stems from a study of CXCR3-negative and CXCR3-positive naive CD8 T cells. About this clonotype: Its cognate antigen is unknown.

Findings and caveats of the study: Both naive subsets, CXCR3-negative and CXCR3-positive, displayed similar TRBV-TRBJ usage, unlike memory cells. Memory CD8+ cells had much lower diversity, and both naive subsets had comparably high diversity.

The libraries of TRB cDNA were prepared using 5' RACE with UMI labels. TCRdb re-called the 5' RACE reads and shows each CDR3 protein once, DNA omitted. Its table records 70,000 to 100,000 distinct CDR3 sequences. The sample comprised naive CXCR3- CD8+ T cells from blood. The subset was: CD45RO-CCR7+CD27+CD95- naive CD8+ T cells lacking CXCR3 (TNR3-). The source of this sequence is a human donor in good health. Some clones in this sample may be carry-over from other donors' samples.

The CDR3 loop reads CASRGSNQPQHF. The gene calls are TRBV28 and TRBJ1-5. Germline CDR1 MDHEN, CDR2 SYDVKM. CDR3 size: 12 residues.